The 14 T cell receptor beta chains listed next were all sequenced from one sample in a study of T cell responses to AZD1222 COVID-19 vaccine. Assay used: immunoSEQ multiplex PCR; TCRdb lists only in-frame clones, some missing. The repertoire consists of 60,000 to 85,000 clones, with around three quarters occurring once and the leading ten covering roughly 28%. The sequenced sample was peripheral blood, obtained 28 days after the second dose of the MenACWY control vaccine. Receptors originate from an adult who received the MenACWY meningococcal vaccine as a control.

In DNA form, the CDR3 reads TGTGCCAGTAGTATGATGGGGAACACTGAAGCTTTCTTT. It encodes CASSMMGNTEAFF. This chain uses TRBV19 with TRBJ1-1; D is undetermined. CDR1 and CDR2 (germline): LNHDA, SQIVND (reference sequence). The CDR3 extends over 13 amino acids. Trimming stripped 3 bases from V and 1 base from J, with 6 bases between.

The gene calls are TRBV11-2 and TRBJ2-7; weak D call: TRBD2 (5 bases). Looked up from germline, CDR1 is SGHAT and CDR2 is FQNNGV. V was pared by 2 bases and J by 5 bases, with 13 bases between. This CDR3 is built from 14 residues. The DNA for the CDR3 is TGTGCCAGCAGCTTAAACCCCTCCGGGGACGAGCAGTACTTC. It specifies CASSLNPSGDEQYF.

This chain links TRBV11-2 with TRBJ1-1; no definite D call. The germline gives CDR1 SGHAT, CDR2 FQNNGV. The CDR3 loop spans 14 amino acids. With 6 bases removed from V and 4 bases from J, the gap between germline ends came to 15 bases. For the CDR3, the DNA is TGTGCCAGCAGTTCCTATCTGGGAGTCACTGAAGCTTTCTTT. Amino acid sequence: CASSSYLGVTEAFF.

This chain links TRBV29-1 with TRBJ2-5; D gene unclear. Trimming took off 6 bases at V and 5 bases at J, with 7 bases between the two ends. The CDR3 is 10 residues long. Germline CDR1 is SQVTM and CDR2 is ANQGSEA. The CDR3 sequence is CSVVAETQYF. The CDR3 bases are TGCAGCGTGGTAGCCGAGACCCAGTACTTC.

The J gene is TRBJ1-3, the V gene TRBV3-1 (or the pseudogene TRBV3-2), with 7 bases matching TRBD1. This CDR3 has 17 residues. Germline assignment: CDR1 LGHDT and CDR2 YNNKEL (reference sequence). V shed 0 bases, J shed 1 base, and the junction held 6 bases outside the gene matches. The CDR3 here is CASSQDPRGRSGNTIYF. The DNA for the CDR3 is TGTGCCAGCAGCCAAGATCCCAGGGGGAGGTCTGGAAACACCATATATTTT.

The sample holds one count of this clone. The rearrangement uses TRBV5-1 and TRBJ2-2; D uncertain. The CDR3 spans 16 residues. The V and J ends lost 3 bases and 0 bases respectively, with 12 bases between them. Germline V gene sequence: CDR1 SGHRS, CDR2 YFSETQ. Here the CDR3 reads CASSSPVNPNTGELFF. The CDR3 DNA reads TGCGCCAGCAGCTCGCCCGTAAATCCGAACACCGGGGAGCTGTTTTTT. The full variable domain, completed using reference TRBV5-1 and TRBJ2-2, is KAGVTQTPRYLIKTRGQQVTLSCSPISGHRSVSWYQQTPGQGLQFLFEYFSETQRNKGNFPGRFSGRQFSNSRSEMNVSTLELGDSALYLCASSSPVNPNTGELFFGEGSRLTVL.

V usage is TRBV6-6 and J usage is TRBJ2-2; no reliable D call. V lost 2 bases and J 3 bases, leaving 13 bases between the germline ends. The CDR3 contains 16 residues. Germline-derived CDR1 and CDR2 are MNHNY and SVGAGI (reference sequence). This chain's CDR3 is CASSYPYALYTGELFF. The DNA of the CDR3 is TGTGCCAGCAGTTACCCATATGCATTATACACCGGGGAGCTGTTTTTT.

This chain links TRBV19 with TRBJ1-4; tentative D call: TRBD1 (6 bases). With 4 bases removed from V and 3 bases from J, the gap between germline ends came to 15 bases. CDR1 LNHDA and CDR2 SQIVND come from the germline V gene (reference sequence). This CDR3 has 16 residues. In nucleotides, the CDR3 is TGTGCCAGTAGTAGAGACAGGTCCGCCGCTAATGAAAAACTGTTTTTT. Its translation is CASSRDRSAANEKLFF. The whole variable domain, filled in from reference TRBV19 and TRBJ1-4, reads DGGITQSPKYLFRKEGQNVTLSCEQNLNHDAMYWYRQDPGQGLRLIYYSQIVNDFQKGDIAEGYSVSREKKESFPLTVTSAQKNPTAFYLCASSRDRSAANEKLFFGSGTQLSVL.

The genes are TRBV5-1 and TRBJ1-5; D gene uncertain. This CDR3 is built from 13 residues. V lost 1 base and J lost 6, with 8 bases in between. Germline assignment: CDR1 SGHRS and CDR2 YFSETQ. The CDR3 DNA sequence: TGCGCCAGCAGCTTGCGGCCTGGTCAGCCCCAGCATTTT. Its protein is CASSLRPGQPQHF.

Written as DNA, the CDR3 is TGTGCCAGCAGCCCCTACAATGAGCAGTTCTTC. Translation gives CASSPYNEQFF. J is TRBJ2-1 and V is TRBV2; D call uncertain. This CDR3 contains 11 residues. Trimming removed 6 bases from V and 2 bases from J, with 2 bases in between. Per germline, CDR1 SNHLY and CDR2 FYNNEI.

The CDR3 region is CASSITGGIGKNEQFF. DNA for the CDR3: TGTGCCAGTAGTATAACGGGGGGGATAGGTAAGAATGAGCAGTTCTTC. The chain couples TRBV19 to TRBJ2-1; the match to TRBD2 covers 8 bases. Per germline, CDR1 LNHDA and CDR2 SQIVND (reference sequence). The junction had 10 bases not matched to a gene; V was cut back by 2 bases and J by 7 bases. CDR3 length: 16 residues.

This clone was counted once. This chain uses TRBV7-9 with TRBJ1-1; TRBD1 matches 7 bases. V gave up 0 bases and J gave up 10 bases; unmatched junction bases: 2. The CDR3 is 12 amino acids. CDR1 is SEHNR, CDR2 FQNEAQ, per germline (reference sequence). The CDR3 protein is CASSLAQGGAFF. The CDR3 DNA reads TGTGCCAGCAGCTTAGCTCAGGGGGGAGCTTTCTTT.

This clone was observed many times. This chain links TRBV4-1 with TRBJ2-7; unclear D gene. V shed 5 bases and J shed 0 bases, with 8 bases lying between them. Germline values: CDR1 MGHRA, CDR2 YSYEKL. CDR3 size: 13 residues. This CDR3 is CASSWAPSYEQYF. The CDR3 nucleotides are TGCGCCAGCAGCTGGGCTCCCTCCTACGAGCAGTACTTC.

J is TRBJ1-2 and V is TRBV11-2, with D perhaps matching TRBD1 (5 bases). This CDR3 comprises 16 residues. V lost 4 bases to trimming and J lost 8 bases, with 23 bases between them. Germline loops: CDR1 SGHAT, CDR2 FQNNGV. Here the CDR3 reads CASSSHRGRSLRGYTF. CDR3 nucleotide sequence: TGTGCCAGCAGCTCCCATCGGGGCAGAAGTTTGAGGGGCTACACCTTC.